This TCR beta chain was identified in a study of T cells in Graves' hyperthyroidism and ophthalmopathy. Researchers amplified the TCR beta CDR3 regions from RNA transcripts. A set of HTBI primers served as the primers for a first-round RT-PCR of the TCR CDR3. TCRdb re-called the multiplex PCR reads through MiXCR, storing one row per CDR3 protein. Of fewer than 450,000 distinct CDR3 sequences in the sample, 17% were seen once. The CDR3 spans 16 residues. Trimming removed 0 bases from V and 5 bases from J; junction bases left unmatched: 7. The germline gives CDR1 ENHRY, CDR2 SYGVKD. The table lists this clonotype with many counts.

The clonotype comes from a woman under 40 with Graves' hyperthyroidism that later progressed to Graves' ophthalmopathy. Material for sequencing was blood. This rearrangement joins TRBV10-3 to TRBJ2-5; 9 positions match TRBD2. CDR3 nucleotides: TGTGCCATCAGTGAGTCCGGCGGGGGGGCATCGGAGACCCAGTACTTC. This translates into CAISESGGGASETQYF.